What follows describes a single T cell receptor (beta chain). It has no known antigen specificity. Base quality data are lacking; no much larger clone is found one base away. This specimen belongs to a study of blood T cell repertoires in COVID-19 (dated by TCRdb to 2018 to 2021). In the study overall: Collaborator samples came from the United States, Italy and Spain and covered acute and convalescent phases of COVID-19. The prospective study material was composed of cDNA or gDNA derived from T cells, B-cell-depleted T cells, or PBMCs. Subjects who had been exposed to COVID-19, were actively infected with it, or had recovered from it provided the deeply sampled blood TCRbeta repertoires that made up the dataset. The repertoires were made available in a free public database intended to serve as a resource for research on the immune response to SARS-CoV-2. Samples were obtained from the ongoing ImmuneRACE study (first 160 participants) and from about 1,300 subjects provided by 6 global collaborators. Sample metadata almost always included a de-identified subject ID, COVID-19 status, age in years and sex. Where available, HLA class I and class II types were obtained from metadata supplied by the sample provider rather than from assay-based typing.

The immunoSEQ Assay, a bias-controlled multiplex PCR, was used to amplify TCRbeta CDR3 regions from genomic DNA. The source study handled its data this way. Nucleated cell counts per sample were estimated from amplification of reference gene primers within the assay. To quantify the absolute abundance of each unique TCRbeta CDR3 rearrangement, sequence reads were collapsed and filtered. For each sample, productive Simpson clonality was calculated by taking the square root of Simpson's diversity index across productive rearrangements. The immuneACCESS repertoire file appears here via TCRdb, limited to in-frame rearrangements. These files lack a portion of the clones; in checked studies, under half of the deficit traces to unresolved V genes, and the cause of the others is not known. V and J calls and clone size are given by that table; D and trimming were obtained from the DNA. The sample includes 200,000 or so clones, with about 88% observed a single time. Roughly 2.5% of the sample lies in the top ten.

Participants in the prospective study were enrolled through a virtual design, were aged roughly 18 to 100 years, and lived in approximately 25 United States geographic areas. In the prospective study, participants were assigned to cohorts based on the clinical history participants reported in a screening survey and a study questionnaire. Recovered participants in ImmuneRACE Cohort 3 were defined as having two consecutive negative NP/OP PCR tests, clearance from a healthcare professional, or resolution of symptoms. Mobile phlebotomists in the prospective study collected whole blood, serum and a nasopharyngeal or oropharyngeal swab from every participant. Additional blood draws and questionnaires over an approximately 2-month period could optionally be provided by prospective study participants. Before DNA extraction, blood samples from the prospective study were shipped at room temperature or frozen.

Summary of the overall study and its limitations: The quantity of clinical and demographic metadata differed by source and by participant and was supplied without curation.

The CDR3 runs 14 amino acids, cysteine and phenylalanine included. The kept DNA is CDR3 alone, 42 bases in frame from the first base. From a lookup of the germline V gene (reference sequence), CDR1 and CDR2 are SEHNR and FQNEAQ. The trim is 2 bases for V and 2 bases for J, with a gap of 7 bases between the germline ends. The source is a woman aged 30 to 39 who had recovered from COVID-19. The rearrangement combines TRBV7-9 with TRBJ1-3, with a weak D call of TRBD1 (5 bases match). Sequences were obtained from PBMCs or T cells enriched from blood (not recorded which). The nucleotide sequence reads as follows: TGTGCCAGCAGCTTACAGGGTCCTGGAAACACCATATATTTT. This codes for CASSLQGPGNTIYF.